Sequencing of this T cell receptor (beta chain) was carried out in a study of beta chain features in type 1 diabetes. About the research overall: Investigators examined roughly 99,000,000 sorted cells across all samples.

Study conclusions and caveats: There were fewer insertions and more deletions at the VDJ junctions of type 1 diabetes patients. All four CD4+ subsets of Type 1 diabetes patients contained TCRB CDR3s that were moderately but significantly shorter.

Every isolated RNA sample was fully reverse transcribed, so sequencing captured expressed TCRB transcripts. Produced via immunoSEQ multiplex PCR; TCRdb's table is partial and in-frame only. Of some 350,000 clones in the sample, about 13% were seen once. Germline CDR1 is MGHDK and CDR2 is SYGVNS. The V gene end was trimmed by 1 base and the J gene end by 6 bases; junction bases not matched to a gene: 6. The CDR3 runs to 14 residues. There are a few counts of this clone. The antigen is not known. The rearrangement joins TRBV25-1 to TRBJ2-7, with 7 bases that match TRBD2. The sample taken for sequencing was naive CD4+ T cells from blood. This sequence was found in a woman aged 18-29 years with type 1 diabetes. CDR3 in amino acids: CASSEWEGMAEQYF. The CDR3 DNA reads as TGTGCCAGCAGTGAATGGGAGGGGATGGCCGAGCAGTACTTC.